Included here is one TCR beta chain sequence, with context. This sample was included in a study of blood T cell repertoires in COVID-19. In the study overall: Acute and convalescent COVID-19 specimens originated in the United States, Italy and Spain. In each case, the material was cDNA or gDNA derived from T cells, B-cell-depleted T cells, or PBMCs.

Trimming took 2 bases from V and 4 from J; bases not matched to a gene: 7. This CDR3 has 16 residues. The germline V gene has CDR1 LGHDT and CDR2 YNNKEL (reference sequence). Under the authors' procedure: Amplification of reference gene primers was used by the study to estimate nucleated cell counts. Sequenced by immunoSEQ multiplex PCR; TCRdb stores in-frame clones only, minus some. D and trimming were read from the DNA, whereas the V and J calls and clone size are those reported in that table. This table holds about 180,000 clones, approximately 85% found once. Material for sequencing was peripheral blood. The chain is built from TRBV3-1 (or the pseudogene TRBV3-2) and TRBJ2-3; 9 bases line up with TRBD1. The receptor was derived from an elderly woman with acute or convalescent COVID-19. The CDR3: CASSQSGQGGADTQYF. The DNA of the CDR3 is TGTGCCAGCAGCCAATCGGGACAGGGTGGCGCAGATACGCAGTATTTT.